The present T cell receptor (beta chain) was sequenced within a study of T cells in Graves' hyperthyroidism and ophthalmopathy. Clinical Activity Scores of at least 3, NOSPECS grades of at least 4 and durations under 3 months characterized ophthalmopathy patients. Reasons for excluding patients were uncontrolled infection, other autoimmune disease, pregnancy or lactation. The CDR3 contains 16 residues. Germline V lookup: CDR1 MNHEY, CDR2 SVGAGI. The trim removed 4 bases at V and 2 bases at J, leaving 7 bases unmatched. Overall study findings and caveats: Blood also held most thyroid clonotypes expanded beyond 0.001.

This clonotype showed up just a few times. The antigen is unknown. It was RNA transcripts that yielded the amplified TCR beta CDR3 regions. HTBI primers were employed in a first-round RT-PCR of the TCR CDR3. TCRdb called the multiplex PCR reads again in MiXCR, with one record for every CDR3 protein. Among hundreds of thousands of distinct CDR3 sequences, nearly 20% were seen once, and the ten largest hold 47%. V is TRBV6-5 and J is TRBJ2-1, with 8 nucleotides matching TRBD2. This receptor was obtained from a man aged 40-55 years with Graves' ophthalmopathy. What was sequenced was blood. The CDR3 protein is CASSSYSGTAYNEQFF. The DNA for the CDR3 is TGTGCCAGCAGTTCCTATAGCGGGACCGCCTACAATGAGCAGTTCTTC.